A single sample is the source of the 7 T cell receptor beta chains below, sequenced in a study of blood T cells in healthy people across ages. A J-beta primer mix and a sample-barcoded 5' primer were used in a second PCR of roughly 7 to 12 cycles. TCRdb itself ran the 5' RACE reads through MiXCR, one entry per CDR3 protein. Seen here are some 1.8 million distinct CDR3 sequences, 30% to 40% observed once, and the top ten hold 23%. Material: blood. The receptor source for this set is a human donor in good health.

The rearrangement joins TRBV7-2 to TRBJ2-1; D is unclear. V was pared by 6 bases and J by 5 bases, with 11 bases between. The length of the CDR3 is 13 residues. Germline lookup yields CDR1 SGHTA and CDR2 FQGNSA. The CDR3 here is CASRTVTHNEQFF. The DNA for the CDR3 is TGTGCCAGCAGAACTGTAACGCACAATGAGCAGTTCTTC.

This chain links TRBV7-2 with TRBJ1-4, with a possible D match to TRBD1 (5 bases). The germline V gene has CDR1 SGHTA and CDR2 FQGNSA. Trimming removed 4 bases at V and 4 bases at J, with 13 bases between. The CDR3 covers 15 residues. CDR3 sequence (DNA): TGTGCCAGCAGCTGGACCGGGACGGATAATGAAAAACTGTTTTTT. This codes for CASSWTGTDNEKLFF. Together with reference TRBV7-2 and TRBJ1-4, the CDR3 gives the full variable domain: GAGVSQSPSNKVTEKGKDVELRCDPISGHTALYWYRQSLGQGLEFLIYFQGNSAPDKSGLPSDRFSAERTGGSVSTLTIQRTQQEDSAVYLCASSWTGTDNEKLFFGSGTQLSVL.

V usage is TRBV20-1 and J usage is TRBJ1-5; 11 nucleotides line up with TRBD1. In germline, CDR1 is DFQATT, CDR2 SNEGSKA (reference sequence). The CDR3 length is 16 residues. J was trimmed by 1 base and V by 3 bases; bases with no gene match: 5. The CDR3 loop is CSASKWDRGSNQPQHF. For the CDR3, the DNA is TGCAGTGCTAGTAAGTGGGACAGGGGGAGCAATCAGCCCCAGCATTTT.

CDR3 sequence: CASSEADGVYEQYF. In DNA form, the CDR3 reads TGTGCCAGCAGTGAAGCCGACGGGGTTTACGAGCAGTACTTC. V gene TRBV6-1 combines with J gene TRBJ2-4; tentatively, D is TRBD2 (5 bases). The DNA matches TRBJ2-7 better at its end, which makes the J call doubtful. Germline loops: CDR1 MNHNS, CDR2 SASEGT. The CDR3 is made up of 14 amino acids.

DNA for the CDR3: TGTGCCAGCAGGTGGACAGGGTGGAACACTGAAGCTTTCTTT. This codes for CASRWTGWNTEAFF. The rearrangement links TRBV27 to TRBJ1-1, with 8 bases matching TRBD1. V shed 6 bases and J 1 base; nucleotides not matched to a gene: 4. In germline, CDR1 is MNHEY, CDR2 SMNVEV (reference sequence). The CDR3 loop spans 14 amino acids.

Turning to this clonotype: A junction boundary mismatches the germline segment, possibly from a read error. The chain recombines TRBV6-5 with TRBJ2-2; D is perhaps TRBD1 or TRBD2 (5 bases each). The CDR3 length is 14 residues. Germline V gives CDR1 MNHEY, CDR2 SVGAGI. CDR3: CASSYYRQTGERFF. In DNA form, the CDR3 reads TGTGCCAGCAGTTACTACCGACAGACCGGGGAGCGGTTTTTT.

This clonotype has more than one count but fewer than ten. V gene TRBV24-1 combines with J gene TRBJ1-1; D is undetermined. The CDR3 loop spans 13 amino acids. Trimming pared 0 bases from V and 11 bases from J, leaving 12 bases between. Germline loops: CDR1 KGHDR, CDR2 SFDVKD. In DNA, the CDR3 is TGTGCCACCAGTGATTTGCACTCGCCGGAGGCTTTCTTT. This translates into CATSDLHSPEAFF.